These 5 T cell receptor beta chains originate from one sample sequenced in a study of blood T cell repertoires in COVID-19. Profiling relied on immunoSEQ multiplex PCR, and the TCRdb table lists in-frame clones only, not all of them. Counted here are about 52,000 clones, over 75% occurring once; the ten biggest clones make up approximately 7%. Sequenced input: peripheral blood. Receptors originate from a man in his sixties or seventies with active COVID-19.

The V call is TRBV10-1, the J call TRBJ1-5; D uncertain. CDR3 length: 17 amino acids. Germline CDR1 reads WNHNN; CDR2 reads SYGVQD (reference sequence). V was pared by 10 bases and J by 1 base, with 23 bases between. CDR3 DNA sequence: TGCGCCAACCTAGGACGTAGCGTAGCCTTAAGCAATCAGCCCCAGCATTTT. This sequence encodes CANLGRSVALSNQPQHF.

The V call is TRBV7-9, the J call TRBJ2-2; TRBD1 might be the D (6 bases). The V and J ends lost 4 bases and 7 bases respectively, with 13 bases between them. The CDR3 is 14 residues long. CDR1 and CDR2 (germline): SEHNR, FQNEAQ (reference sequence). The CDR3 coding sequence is TGTGCCAGCAGCTCCCAGGGGTGGAACGGGGAGCTGTTTTTT. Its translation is CASSSQGWNGELFF. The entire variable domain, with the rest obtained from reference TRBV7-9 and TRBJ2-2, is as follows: DTGVSQNPRHKITKRGQNVTFRCDPISEHNRLYWYRQTLGQGPEFLTYFQNEAQLEKSRLLSDRFSAERPKGSFSTLEIQRTEQGDSAMYLCASSSQGWNGELFFGEGSRLTVL.

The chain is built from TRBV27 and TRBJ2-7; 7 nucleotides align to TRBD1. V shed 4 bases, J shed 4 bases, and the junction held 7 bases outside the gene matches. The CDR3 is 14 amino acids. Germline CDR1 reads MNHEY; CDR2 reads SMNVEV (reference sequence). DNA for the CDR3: TGTGCCAGCAGTTCCTTGACAGGGCCTTACGAGCAGTACTTC. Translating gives CASSSLTGPYEQYF.

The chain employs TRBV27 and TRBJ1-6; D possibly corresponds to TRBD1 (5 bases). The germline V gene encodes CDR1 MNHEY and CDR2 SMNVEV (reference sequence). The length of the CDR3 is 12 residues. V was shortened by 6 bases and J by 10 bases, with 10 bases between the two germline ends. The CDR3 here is CASRVGQSPLHF. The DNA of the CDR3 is TGTGCCAGCAGAGTGGGGCAATCACCCCTCCACTTT.

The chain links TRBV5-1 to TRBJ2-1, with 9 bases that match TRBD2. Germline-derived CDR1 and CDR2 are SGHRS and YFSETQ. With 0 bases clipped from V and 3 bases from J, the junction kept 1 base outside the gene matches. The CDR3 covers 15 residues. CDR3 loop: CASSLDSGGYNEQFF. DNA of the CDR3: TGCGCCAGCAGCTTGGATAGCGGGGGCTACAATGAGCAGTTCTTC.